The next 2 T cell receptor beta chains were all read from a single sample in a study of blood T cell repertoires in COVID-19. TCRdb's table, derived via immunoSEQ multiplex PCR, lists solely in-frame clones and lacks some. The repertoire includes some 200,000 clones, 80% to 90% of them detected once, and roughly 3% sits in the top ten. Input material: PBMCs or T cells enriched from blood (not recorded which). The receptors were sampled from a woman aged 18-35 years in a cohort exposed to, infected with or recovered from COVID-19 (not recorded which).

The chain is built from TRBV2 and TRBJ1-5, with a tentative D call TRBD1 (6 bases). Trimming removed 2 bases at V and 4 bases at J, with 12 bases between. The germline gives CDR1 SNHLY, CDR2 FYNNEI. The CDR3 is 15 residues long. The CDR3 spells CASSELQGGNQPQHF. The CDR3 DNA reads as TGTGCCAGCAGTGAACTCCAAGGGGGTAATCAGCCCCAGCATTTT.

This clone was picked up one time. V and J are TRBV7-9 and TRBJ1-6, with TRBD1 identical over 7 bases. This CDR3 contains 14 residues. The J segment lost 2 bases and the V segment lost 8 bases, leaving 3 bases of the junction unmatched. The germline gives CDR1 SEHNR, CDR2 FQNEAQ (reference sequence). CDR3 sequence reads: CASGDRAYNSPLHF. CDR3 nucleotides: TGTGCCAGCGGAGACAGGGCCTATAATTCACCCCTCCACTTT.